A selection of T cell receptor beta chains follows, all from one sample in a study of CD8+CD57+ T cells in acquired aplastic anemia. From the reads, TCRdb called clonotypes with MiXCR, one entry per CDR3 protein. The table has around 200,000 distinct CDR3 sequences, about 53% seen once. The sample was sorted CD4+, CD8+, or CD8+CD57+ T cells (not recorded which) from PBMCs. The receptor source for this set is a human donor in good health, serving as a control. The CDR3 runs from the conserved cysteine through the conserved F or W. The order of the fields is V gene, D gene, clone size, J gene, CDR3 DNA, CDR3 protein. A D gene is named only where the DNA matches it firmly. Size values are once, few and many counts, or a class for expanded clones, and some rows have none.

>TRBV19|-|-|TRBJ2-5
TGTGCCAGTAGTACTACACGACTAGGAGAGACCCAGTACTTC
CASSTTRLGETQYF
>TRBV10-1|-|-|TRBJ1-2
TGTGCCATCAGTGAGTCACCGGCATATGGCTACACCTTC
CAISESPAYGYTF
>TRBV10-3|-|many|TRBJ1-3
TGTGCCATACTTGAACAGGGCTCTGGAAACACCATATATTTT
CAILEQGSGNTIYF
>TRBV30|-|few|TRBJ1-6
TGTGCCTGGAGCGCCGGGCAGGGGAATAATTCACCCCTCCACTTT
CAWSAGQGNNSPLHF
>TRBV10-3|-|many|TRBJ2-7
TGTGCCATCAAGGGTATGAACGAGCAGTACTTC
CAIKGMNEQYF
>TRBV15|-|-|TRBJ1-5
TGTGCCACCAGCAAACAGGGACGCAATCAGCCCCAGCATTTT
CATSKQGRNQPQHF
>TRBV24-1|-|once|TRBJ2-2
TGTGCCACCAGTGACGGCGAGACAGTGAACACCGGGGAGCTGTTTTTT
CATSDGETVNTGELFF
>TRBV9|TRBD1|-|TRBJ1-2
TGTGCCAGCAGCGCCGACAGGGGGAACTATGGCTACACCTTC
CASSADRGNYGYTF
>TRBV20-1|-|-|TRBJ2-7
TGCAGTGCTAGGAGGGACTTGCCTTCCTACGAGCAGTACTTC
CSARRDLPSYEQYF
>TRBV10-2|TRBD1|few|TRBJ2-7
TGCGCCAGCAACGCCGGGACAGGGGGGACCTACGAGCAGTACTTC
CASNAGTGGTYEQYF
>TRBV7-2|-|few|TRBJ2-7
TGTGCCAGCAGCTTAGGTGCGGGCTACGAGCAGTACTTC
CASSLGAGYEQYF
>TRBV7-3|-|many|TRBJ2-1
TGTGCCAGCAGCCCCGCCGGGACGGATTCCTACAATGAGCAGTTCTTC
CASSPAGTDSYNEQFF
>TRBV4-3|TRBD1|few|TRBJ2-7
TGCGCCAGCAGCCCCCGACAGGGAGCTGAGTACGAGCAGTACTTC
CASSPRQGAEYEQYF
>TRBV15|-|-|TRBJ2-5
TGTGCCACCAGCAGGGGGTACAAAGAGACCCAGTACTTC
CATSRGYKETQYF
>TRBV9|-|-|TRBJ2-5
TGTGCCAGCAGCGTAGTAGGCCAAGAGACCCAGTACTTC
CASSVVGQETQYF
>TRBV30|-|many|TRBJ1-1
TGTGCCTGGAGTGTACAGGGACGGGAAGCTTTCTTT
CAWSVQGREAFF
>TRBV6-2/TRBV6-3|-|many|TRBJ2-5
TGTGCCAGCAGTTACTCGTCGGGGAGGGAGACCCAGTACTTC
CASSYSSGRETQYF
>TRBV4-2|TRBD1|-|TRBJ2-7
TGTGCCAGCAGCAGGGACAGGCGGCGCGAGCAGTACTTC
CASSRDRRREQYF
>TRBV6-6|-|-|TRBJ2-1
TGTGCCAGCAGTTACGGGGACAACTACAATGAGCAGTTCTTC
CASSYGDNYNEQFF
>TRBV6-6|-|many|TRBJ1-5
TGTGCCAGCAGGGTGACGGGTCTAAATCAGCCCCAGCATTTT
CASRVTGLNQPQHF
>TRBV19|-|-|TRBJ1-4
TGTGCCAGTAGGGGACATGCGAATGAAAAACTGTTTTTT
CASRGHANEKLFF
>TRBV4-3|-|many|TRBJ1-2
TGCGCCAGCAGCCTAAGTGGGTTCTATGGCTACACCTTC
CASSLSGFYGYTF
>TRBV27|-|few|TRBJ1-1
TGTGCCAGCAGTTTACCAGGGAAGACTGAAGCTTTCTTT
CASSLPGKTEAFF
>TRBV18|TRBD2|few|TRBJ2-3
TGTGCCAGCTCACCAACGCGACTAGCGGGCACAGATACGCAGTATTTT
CASSPTRLAGTDTQYF
>TRBV27|-|-|TRBJ1-5
TGTGCCAGCAGTTTATCCCAGGGAGATAGCAATCAGCCCCAGCATTTT
CASSLSQGDSNQPQHF
>TRBV10-2|TRBD1|-|TRBJ2-3
TGCGCCAGCAACGGACAGGGAGGCACAGATACGCAGTATTTT
CASNGQGGTDTQYF
>TRBV19|-|-|TRBJ2-2
TGTGCCAGTAGTATTTTAGTCGGGGAGCTGTTTTTT
CASSILVGELFF
>TRBV29-1|TRBD1|-|TRBJ1-1
TGCAGCGTTGAAGAAGGACAGGGCACTGAAGCTTTCTTT
CSVEEGQGTEAFF
>TRBV11-2|-|many|TRBJ2-3
TGTGCCAGCCGATACACGGGGGTTAGTCTGGCTATCACAGATACGCAGTATTTT
CASRYTGVSLAITDTQYF
>TRBV3-1|TRBD1|many|TRBJ1-3
TGTGCCAGCAACCCAGGGGGCGGAAACACCATATATTTT
CASNPGGGNTIYF
>TRBV5-1|-|-|TRBJ1-5
TGCGCCAGCAGCGAGTTCCAGGGCGATCAGCCCCAGCATTTT
CASSEFQGDQPQHF
>TRBV7-6|-|many|TRBJ1-3
TGTGCCAGCAGCCCCGGGACGTCTGGAAACACCATATATTTT
CASSPGTSGNTIYF
>TRBV28|TRBD2|few|TRBJ2-1
TGTGCCAGCAGCTTCACCCGGCGGGGGAAGCAGTTCTTC
CASSFTRRGKQFF
>TRBV29-1|-|-|TRBJ1-1
TGCAGCGTTGAAGGGGGCTGGAACACTGAAGCTTTCTTT
CSVEGGWNTEAFF
>TRBV10-3|-|once|TRBJ2-7
TGTGCCACCCATGACAGCTCCTACGAGCAGTACTTC
CATHDSSYEQYF
>TRBV20-1|TRBD1|many|TRBJ2-7
TGCAGTGCTACAGAGACAGGGGGCTTCTACGAGCAGTACTTC
CSATETGGFYEQYF
>TRBV11-2|TRBD1|many|TRBJ2-7
TGTGCCAGCAGCTTATCGAAGGTGGGCCGGGACAGAAACTACGAGCAGTACTTC
CASSLSKVGRDRNYEQYF
>TRBV4-1|-|many|TRBJ1-4
TGCGCCAGCAGCCAATGGAAAGAAGCAACTAATGAAAAACTGTTTTTT
CASSQWKEATNEKLFF
>TRBV29-1|TRBD1|many|TRBJ2-7
TGCAGCGCACCACAGGGGGGACCCAAAACCTACGAGCAGTACTTC
CSAPQGGPKTYEQYF
>TRBV7-9|-|many|TRBJ2-3
TGTGCCAGCACCCGCACAGATACGCAGTATTTT
CASTRTDTQYF
>TRBV9|-|many|TRBJ1-5
TGTGCCAGCAGCGTAGGGGGGACGGATAGCAATCAGCCCCAGCATTTT
CASSVGGTDSNQPQHF
>TRBV30|-|many|TRBJ2-7
TGTGCCTGGAGCGGACAGTCTCCCTACGAGCAGTACTTC
CAWSGQSPYEQYF
>TRBV12-3/TRBV12-4|TRBD1|few|TRBJ1-4
TGTGCCAGCAGCCCGTGGAATCGGGACAGAGTAAATGAAAAACTGTTTTTT
CASSPWNRDRVNEKLFF
>TRBV5-6|TRBD2|-|TRBJ2-5
TGTGCCAGCAGCTCCCTAGCGGGGGGACCCCAAGAGACCCAGTACTTC
CASSSLAGGPQETQYF
>TRBV7-3|TRBD1|-|TRBJ1-4
TGCGCCAGCAGCCAAAACAGGGGGGAAAAACTGTTTTTT
CASSQNRGEKLFF